Listed below are T cell receptor beta chains from one sample, sequenced in a study of T-cell reconstitution after alpha-beta-depleted transplantation in children. TCRdb re-called the PCR reads through MiXCR, storing one row per CDR3 protein. Here the sample spans about 870,000 distinct CDR3 sequences, 15% to 20% being singletons. The sample consisted of PBMCs, mostly from graft donor cells, taken 360 days after TCRalphabeta/CD19-depleted stem cell transplant. All receptors come from a male patient aged 10 to 17 who had a stem cell transplant for acute lymphoblastic leukemia, so the T cells may come from the graft donor. Both conserved end residues are part of each CDR3. The order of the fields is D gene, V gene, J gene, clone size, CDR3 protein, CDR3 DNA. A D gene is named only where the DNA matches it firmly. Size tells how often a clone was seen (once, few, many) or the class of an expanded clone, and some rows leave it out.

d_call: TRBD1
v_call: TRBV7-2
j_call: TRBJ2-1
clone_size: -
cdr3_aa: CASSRFRDRVYNEQFF
cdr3_nt: TGTGCCAGCAGCCGATTCCGGGACAGGGTATACAATGAGCAGTTCTTC

d_call: TRBD1
v_call: TRBV12-3/TRBV12-4
j_call: TRBJ2-7
clone_size: -
cdr3_aa: CASTEERQGRRYEQYF
cdr3_nt: TGTGCCAGCACCGAAGAGCGACAGGGGCGACGCTACGAGCAGTACTTC

d_call: -
v_call: TRBV5-1
j_call: TRBJ1-2
clone_size: few
cdr3_aa: CASGRPNYGYTF
cdr3_nt: TGCGCCAGCGGACGACCTAACTATGGCTACACCTTC

d_call: -
v_call: TRBV12-3/TRBV12-4
j_call: TRBJ1-1
clone_size: many
cdr3_aa: CASRTYRRGTEAFF
cdr3_nt: TGTGCCAGCAGGACCTACAGGAGGGGCACTGAAGCTTTCTTT

d_call: -
v_call: TRBV4-1
j_call: TRBJ2-4
clone_size: -
cdr3_aa: CASSLSSAAKNIQYF
cdr3_nt: TGCGCCAGCAGCCTATCCTCGGCCGCCAAAAACATTCAGTACTTC

d_call: -
v_call: TRBV7-9
j_call: TRBJ1-4
clone_size: -
cdr3_aa: CASSSTGTRNEKLFF
cdr3_nt: TGTGCCAGCAGCTCCACCGGGACACGCAATGAAAAACTGTTTTTT

d_call: TRBD2
v_call: TRBV29-1
j_call: TRBJ2-7
clone_size: many
cdr3_aa: CSVPAGDRYEQYF
cdr3_nt: TGCAGCGTCCCAGCGGGGGATAGGTACGAGCAGTACTTC

d_call: -
v_call: TRBV9
j_call: TRBJ2-3
clone_size: few
cdr3_aa: CASSFQIPGLGGDTQYF
cdr3_nt: TGTGCCAGCAGCTTCCAGATACCGGGACTTGGTGGAGATACGCAGTATTTT

d_call: TRBD2
v_call: TRBV6-2/TRBV6-3
j_call: TRBJ2-1
clone_size: -
cdr3_aa: CASSRGLAEGNEQFF
cdr3_nt: TGTGCCAGCAGTAGGGGACTAGCAGAGGGTAATGAGCAGTTCTTC

d_call: -
v_call: TRBV11-2
j_call: TRBJ2-5
clone_size: many
cdr3_aa: CASSLRVSETQYF
cdr3_nt: TGTGCCAGCAGCTTGAGGGTATCAGAGACCCAGTACTTC

d_call: TRBD1
v_call: TRBV20-1
j_call: TRBJ1-4
clone_size: many
cdr3_aa: CSVLDRSEKLFF
cdr3_nt: TGCAGTGTCCTGGACAGGAGCGAAAAACTGTTTTTT

d_call: TRBD1
v_call: TRBV5-1
j_call: TRBJ2-5
clone_size: many
cdr3_aa: CASSLGTRNRGQETQYF
cdr3_nt: TGCGCCAGCAGCTTGGGGACCCGAAACAGGGGACAAGAGACCCAGTACTTC

d_call: -
v_call: TRBV29-1
j_call: TRBJ1-5
clone_size: many
cdr3_aa: CSVGGMGQPQHF
cdr3_nt: TGCAGCGTTGGGGGGATGGGTCAGCCCCAGCATTTT

d_call: -
v_call: TRBV7-3
j_call: TRBJ2-3
clone_size: -
cdr3_aa: CASSTLDADTQYF
cdr3_nt: TGTGCCAGCAGCACACTAGACGCAGATACGCAGTATTTT

d_call: -
v_call: TRBV12-3/TRBV12-4
j_call: TRBJ2-7
clone_size: many
cdr3_aa: CASSYRGGSYEQYF
cdr3_nt: TGTGCCAGCAGTTACAGGGGGGGTTCCTACGAGCAGTACTTC

d_call: -
v_call: TRBV24-1
j_call: TRBJ2-1
clone_size: many
cdr3_aa: CATSGWVGSYNEQFF
cdr3_nt: TGTGCCACCAGTGGCTGGGTAGGCTCCTACAATGAGCAGTTCTTC

d_call: TRBD1
v_call: TRBV5-1
j_call: TRBJ2-1
clone_size: many
cdr3_aa: CASSLVLDRGRNEQFF
cdr3_nt: TGCGCCAGCAGCTTGGTACTGGACAGGGGGCGTAATGAGCAGTTCTTC

d_call: TRBD2
v_call: TRBV20-1
j_call: TRBJ2-7
clone_size: many
cdr3_aa: CSAREGGGPREQYF
cdr3_nt: TGCAGTGCTAGAGAGGGGGGAGGGCCACGGGAGCAGTACTTC

d_call: -
v_call: TRBV7-3
j_call: TRBJ1-1
clone_size: few
cdr3_aa: CASSLSFGRVNTEAFF
cdr3_nt: TGTGCCAGCAGCTTATCTTTCGGCAGGGTGAACACTGAAGCTTTCTTT

d_call: TRBD2
v_call: TRBV3-1
j_call: TRBJ2-1
clone_size: many
cdr3_aa: CASSLLTSGRNNEQFF
cdr3_nt: TGTGCCAGCAGCCTCCTGACTAGCGGGAGAAACAATGAGCAGTTCTTC

d_call: -
v_call: TRBV18
j_call: TRBJ2-7
clone_size: few
cdr3_aa: CASSPGRLTSYEQYF
cdr3_nt: TGTGCCAGCTCACCGGGCAGGCTAACCTCCTACGAGCAGTACTTC

d_call: -
v_call: TRBV6-1
j_call: TRBJ2-3
clone_size: once
cdr3_aa: CASSDVDITNTDTQYF
cdr3_nt: TGTGCCAGCAGCGATGTAGACATCACGAACACAGATACGCAGTATTTT

d_call: -
v_call: TRBV14
j_call: TRBJ1-3
clone_size: few
cdr3_aa: CASSQGTGNTIYF
cdr3_nt: TGTGCCAGCAGCCAGGGAACGGGAAACACCATATATTTT

d_call: TRBD1
v_call: TRBV11-2
j_call: TRBJ1-1
clone_size: few
cdr3_aa: CASSSDRGAGENTEAFF
cdr3_nt: TGTGCCAGCAGCTCGGACAGGGGGGCAGGCGAGAACACTGAAGCTTTCTTT

d_call: -
v_call: TRBV9
j_call: TRBJ1-4
clone_size: few
cdr3_aa: CASSVWPRVDSNEKLFF
cdr3_nt: TGTGCCAGCAGCGTATGGCCCAGGGTAGACTCTAATGAAAAACTGTTTTTT

d_call: -
v_call: TRBV11-1
j_call: TRBJ1-4
clone_size: few
cdr3_aa: CASSVGTANEKLFF
cdr3_nt: TGTGCCAGCAGCGTCGGGACGGCGAATGAAAAACTGTTTTTT

d_call: -
v_call: TRBV12-3/TRBV12-4
j_call: TRBJ2-1
clone_size: few
cdr3_aa: CASRLTGAYNEQFF
cdr3_nt: TGTGCCAGCAGGTTGACTGGGGCATACAATGAGCAGTTCTTC

d_call: -
v_call: TRBV9
j_call: TRBJ2-2
clone_size: few
cdr3_aa: CASSGGHLVPSDTGELFF
cdr3_nt: TGTGCCAGCAGCGGAGGCCATCTAGTGCCCTCGGACACCGGGGAGCTGTTTTTT

d_call: TRBD2
v_call: TRBV15
j_call: TRBJ2-1
clone_size: -
cdr3_aa: CATSRDKTSGRANNEQFF
cdr3_nt: TGTGCCACCAGCAGAGATAAGACTAGCGGGAGGGCCAACAATGAGCAGTTCTTC

d_call: -
v_call: TRBV7-8
j_call: TRBJ2-2
clone_size: -
cdr3_aa: CASLVAENTGELFF
cdr3_nt: TGTGCCAGCCTGGTAGCGGAAAACACCGGGGAGCTGTTTTTT

d_call: -
v_call: TRBV4-2
j_call: TRBJ2-7
clone_size: -
cdr3_aa: CASSQANSGHYEQYF
cdr3_nt: TGTGCCAGCAGCCAAGCCAATTCTGGCCACTACGAGCAGTACTTC

d_call: TRBD1
v_call: TRBV14
j_call: TRBJ2-7
clone_size: few
cdr3_aa: CASSDLGQGSYEQYF
cdr3_nt: TGTGCCAGCAGCGACTTGGGACAGGGATCCTACGAGCAGTACTTC

d_call: -
v_call: TRBV5-1
j_call: TRBJ2-1
clone_size: -
cdr3_aa: CASSLVRESEQFF
cdr3_nt: TGCGCCAGCAGCTTGGTTCGGGAGAGTGAGCAGTTCTTC

d_call: -
v_call: TRBV6-1
j_call: TRBJ1-5
clone_size: few
cdr3_aa: CASRQGQNQPQHF
cdr3_nt: TGTGCCAGCAGACAGGGTCAAAATCAGCCCCAGCATTTT

d_call: -
v_call: TRBV12-3/TRBV12-4
j_call: TRBJ2-1
clone_size: few
cdr3_aa: CASSWDNSYNEQFF
cdr3_nt: TGTGCCAGCAGCTGGGACAACTCCTACAATGAGCAGTTCTTC

d_call: -
v_call: TRBV5-1
j_call: TRBJ2-5
clone_size: few
cdr3_aa: CASSLGSAGTETQYF
cdr3_nt: TGCGCCAGCAGCTTGGGTTCCGCAGGGACGGAGACCCAGTACTTC

d_call: -
v_call: TRBV6-1
j_call: TRBJ1-5
clone_size: -
cdr3_aa: CASRPGGGYGNQPQHF
cdr3_nt: TGTGCCAGCAGACCTGGGGGGGGTTATGGCAATCAGCCCCAGCATTTT

d_call: TRBD1
v_call: TRBV5-1
j_call: TRBJ1-2
clone_size: few
cdr3_aa: CASRAFPLTGKDGYTF
cdr3_nt: TGCGCCAGCAGGGCCTTTCCTTTGACAGGGAAAGATGGCTACACCTTC

d_call: -
v_call: TRBV7-2
j_call: TRBJ1-4
clone_size: many
cdr3_aa: CASSPDRGYNEKLFF
cdr3_nt: TGTGCCAGCAGCCCCGATAGGGGATATAATGAAAAACTGTTTTTT

d_call: TRBD2
v_call: TRBV28
j_call: TRBJ2-1
clone_size: -
cdr3_aa: CASAHSLAGGYNEQFF
cdr3_nt: TGTGCCAGCGCCCACTCTCTAGCGGGAGGGTACAATGAGCAGTTCTTC

d_call: TRBD2
v_call: TRBV20-1
j_call: TRBJ2-2
clone_size: -
cdr3_aa: CSAREGGRRGGELFF
cdr3_nt: TGCAGTGCTAGAGAGGGCGGGAGAAGGGGCGGGGAGCTGTTTTTT

d_call: TRBD2
v_call: TRBV5-1
j_call: TRBJ2-1
clone_size: many
cdr3_aa: CASSRILAGFSYNEQFF
cdr3_nt: TGCGCCAGCAGCCGAATTCTAGCGGGTTTCTCCTACAATGAGCAGTTCTTC

d_call: -
v_call: TRBV3-1
j_call: TRBJ2-1
clone_size: -
cdr3_aa: CASSLRARGARNEQFF
cdr3_nt: TGTGCCAGCAGCCTGCGAGCTAGGGGGGCGAGGAATGAGCAGTTCTTC